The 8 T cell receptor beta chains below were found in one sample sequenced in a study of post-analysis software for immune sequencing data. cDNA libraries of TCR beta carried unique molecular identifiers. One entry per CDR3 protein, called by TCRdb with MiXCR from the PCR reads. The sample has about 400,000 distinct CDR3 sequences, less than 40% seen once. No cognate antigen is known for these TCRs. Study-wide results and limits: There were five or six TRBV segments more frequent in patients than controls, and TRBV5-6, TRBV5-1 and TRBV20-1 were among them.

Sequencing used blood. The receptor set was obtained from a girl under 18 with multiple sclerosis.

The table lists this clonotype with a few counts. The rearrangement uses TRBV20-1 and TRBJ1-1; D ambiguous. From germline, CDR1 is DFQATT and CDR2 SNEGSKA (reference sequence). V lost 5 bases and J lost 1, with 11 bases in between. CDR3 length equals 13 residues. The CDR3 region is CSASSLPNTEAFF. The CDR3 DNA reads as TGCAGTGCTTCCTCCTTGCCGAACACTGAAGCTTTCTTT.

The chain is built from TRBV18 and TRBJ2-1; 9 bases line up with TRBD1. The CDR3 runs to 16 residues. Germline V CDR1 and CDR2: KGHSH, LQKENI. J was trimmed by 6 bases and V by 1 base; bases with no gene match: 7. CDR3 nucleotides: TGTGCCAGCTCACCACGCCCGGGACAGGGCTGCAATGAGCAGTTCTTC. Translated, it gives CASSPRPGQGCNEQFF. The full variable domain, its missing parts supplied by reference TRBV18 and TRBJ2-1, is NAGVMQNPRHLVRRRGQEARLRCSPMKGHSHVYWYRQLPEEGLKFMVYLQKENIIDESGMPKERFSAEFPKEGPSILRIQQVVRGDSAAYFCASSPRPGQGCNEQFFGPGTRLTVL.

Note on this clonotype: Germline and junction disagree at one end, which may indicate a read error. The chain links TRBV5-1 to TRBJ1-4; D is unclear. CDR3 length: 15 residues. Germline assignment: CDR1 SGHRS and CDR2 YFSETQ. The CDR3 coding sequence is TGCGCCAGCAGCTTGGGGGCAGGACGGAATGAAAAACGGTTTTTT. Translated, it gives CASSLGAGRNEKRFF. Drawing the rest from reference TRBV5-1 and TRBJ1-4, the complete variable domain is KAGVTQTPRYLIKTRGQQVTLSCSPISGHRSVSWYQQTPGQGLQFLFEYFSETQRNKGNFPGRFSGRQFSNSRSEMNVSTLELGDSALYLCASSLGAGRNEKRFFGSGTQLSVL.

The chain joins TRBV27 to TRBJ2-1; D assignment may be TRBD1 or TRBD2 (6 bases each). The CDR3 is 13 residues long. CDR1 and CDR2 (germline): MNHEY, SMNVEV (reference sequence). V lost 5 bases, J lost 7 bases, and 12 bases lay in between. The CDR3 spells CASSLQGRNEQFF. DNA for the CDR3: TGTGCCAGCAGTCTTCAGGGGAGGAATGAGCAGTTCTTC.

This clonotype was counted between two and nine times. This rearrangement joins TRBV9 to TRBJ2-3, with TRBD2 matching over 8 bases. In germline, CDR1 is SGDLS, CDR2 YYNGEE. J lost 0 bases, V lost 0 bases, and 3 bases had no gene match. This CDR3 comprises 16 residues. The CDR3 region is CASSVATGGSTDTQYF. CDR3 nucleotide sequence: TGTGCCAGCAGCGTAGCTACGGGGGGGAGCACAGATACGCAGTATTTT.

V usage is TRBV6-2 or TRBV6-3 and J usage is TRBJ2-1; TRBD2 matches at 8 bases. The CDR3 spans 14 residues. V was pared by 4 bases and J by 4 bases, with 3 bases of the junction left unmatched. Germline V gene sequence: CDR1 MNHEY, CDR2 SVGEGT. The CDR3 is CASSWTSHYNEQFF. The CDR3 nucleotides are TGTGCCAGCAGTTGGACTAGCCATTACAATGAGCAGTTCTTC.

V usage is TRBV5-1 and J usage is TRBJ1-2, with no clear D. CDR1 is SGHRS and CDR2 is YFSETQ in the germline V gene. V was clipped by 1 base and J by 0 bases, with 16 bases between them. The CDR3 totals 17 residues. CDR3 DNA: TGCGCCAGCAGCTTGATACCAGGCCAGCCTGCTAACTATGGCTACACCTTC. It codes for CASSLIPGQPANYGYTF. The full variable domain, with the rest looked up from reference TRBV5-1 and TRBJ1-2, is KAGVTQTPRYLIKTRGQQVTLSCSPISGHRSVSWYQQTPGQGLQFLFEYFSETQRNKGNFPGRFSGRQFSNSRSEMNVSTLELGDSALYLCASSLIPGQPANYGYTFGSGTRLTVV.

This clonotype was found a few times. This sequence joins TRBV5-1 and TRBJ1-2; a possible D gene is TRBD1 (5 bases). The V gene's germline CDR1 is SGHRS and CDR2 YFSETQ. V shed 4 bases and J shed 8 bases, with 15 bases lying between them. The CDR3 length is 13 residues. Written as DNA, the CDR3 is TGCGCCAGCAGCGAACCCAGGGCGGGCGGCTACACCTTC. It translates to CASSEPRAGGYTF.